This T cell receptor (beta chain) stems from a study of blood T cell repertoires in COVID-19. Across the whole study: The United States, Italy and Spain supplied acute and convalescent COVID-19 samples. Sample material is recorded as cDNA or gDNA derived from T cells, B-cell-depleted T cells, or PBMCs.

Authors' methods: Amplification with reference gene primers provided the estimates of nucleated cell counts. Sequencing used immunoSEQ multiplex PCR; TCRdb keeps in-frame clones, though not all of them. The DNA was the basis for D and trimming; V, J and clone size are from that table. The table has a few hundred thousand clones, around 87% seen once; the top ten hold roughly 3.1%. V was shortened by 2 bases and J by 0 bases, with 14 bases between the two germline ends. This CDR3 spans 17 amino acids. Germline values: CDR1 LNHDA, CDR2 SQIVND (reference sequence). Input material: peripheral blood. The TCR sequence derives from a human donor in a cohort sampled during active COVID-19. This rearrangement joins TRBV19 to TRBJ1-5; D possibly corresponds to TRBD1 (6 bases). This CDR3 is CASSITWGPASNQPQHF. The CDR3 nucleotides are TGTGCCAGTAGTATAACTTGGGGGCCAGCTAGCAATCAGCCCCAGCATTTT.